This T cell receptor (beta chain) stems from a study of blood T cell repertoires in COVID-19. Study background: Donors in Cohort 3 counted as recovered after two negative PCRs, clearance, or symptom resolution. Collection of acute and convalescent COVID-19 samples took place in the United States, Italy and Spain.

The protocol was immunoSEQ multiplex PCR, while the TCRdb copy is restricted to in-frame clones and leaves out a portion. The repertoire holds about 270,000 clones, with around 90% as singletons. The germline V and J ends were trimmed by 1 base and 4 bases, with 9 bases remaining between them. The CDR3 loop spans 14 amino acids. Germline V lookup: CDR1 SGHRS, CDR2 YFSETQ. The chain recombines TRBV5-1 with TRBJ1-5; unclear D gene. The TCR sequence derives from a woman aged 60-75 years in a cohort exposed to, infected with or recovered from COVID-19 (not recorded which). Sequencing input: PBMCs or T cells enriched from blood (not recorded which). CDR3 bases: TGCGCCAGCAGCTTGAGCGGGGAGAATCAGCCCCAGCATTTT. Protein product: CASSLSGENQPQHF. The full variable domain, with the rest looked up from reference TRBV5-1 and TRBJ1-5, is KAGVTQTPRYLIKTRGQQVTLSCSPISGHRSVSWYQQTPGQGLQFLFEYFSETQRNKGNFPGRFSGRQFSNSRSEMNVSTLELGDSALYLCASSLSGENQPQHFGDGTRLSIL.